The present TCR beta chain was sequenced within a study of post-analysis software for immune sequencing data. With respect to this clonotype: The target antigen is unknown.

Tagging with unique molecular identifiers was a feature of the TCR beta cDNA libraries. One entry per CDR3 protein, called by TCRdb with MiXCR from the PCR reads. Among around 710,000 distinct CDR3 sequences listed, roughly 46% were seen once. The germline gives CDR1 MNHEY, CDR2 SVGEGT. The CDR3 extends over 15 amino acids. V lost 6 bases, J lost 4 bases, and 18 bases lay in between. Broader study findings: Compared with controls, patients had more of roughly five TRBV segments, including TRBV5-6, TRBV5-1 and TRBV20-1.

The sequenced sample consisted of blood. The sequence came from a girl aged 5 to 17 with multiple sclerosis. The chain is built from TRBV6-2 or TRBV6-3 and TRBJ1-2; D is unresolved. CDR3 DNA: TGTGCCAGCAGCTCGGGCGGGGTCAGGAGCTATGGCTACACCTTC. Translation gives CASSSGGVRSYGYTF.